What follows are 4 T cell receptor beta chains derived from one specimen sequenced in a study of identical twins. TCRdb independently ran MiXCR on the 5' RACE reads; one entry per CDR3 protein. The sample holds about 920,000 distinct CDR3 sequences; about 12% are singletons and the top ten take roughly 1.6%. These same data were also listed under a study on yellow fever vaccine responses in identical twins.

Sequenced material: PBMCs. All receptors derive from a woman between 18 and 29 years old in good health.

This clonotype was detected many times. This rearrangement joins TRBV20-1 to TRBJ2-2, with D tentatively TRBD1 or TRBD2 (5 bases each). V was cut by 1 base and J by 2 bases, with 11 bases left in between. The CDR3 covers 15 residues. The germline V gene has CDR1 DFQATT and CDR2 SNEGSKA (reference sequence). CDR3 sequence reads: CSARAGGSNTGELFF. In DNA, the CDR3 is TGCAGTGCTAGAGCTGGGGGAAGTAACACCGGGGAGCTGTTTTTT.

The DNA for the CDR3 is TGCGCCAGCAGCCAAGGAGCCTTAGCGGGGGGGATCCAAGAGACCCAGTACTTC. Its protein product is CASSQGALAGGIQETQYF. The J gene is TRBJ2-5, the V gene TRBV4-1, with 11 positions matching TRBD2. CDR3 size: 18 residues. Trimming cost V 1 base and J 1 base; bases outside gene matches: 8. Germline V CDR1 and CDR2: MGHRA, YSYEKL.

J is TRBJ2-1 and V is TRBV5-1; D is tentatively TRBD1 or TRBD2 (6 bases each). Germline assignment: CDR1 SGHRS and CDR2 YFSETQ. V dropped 5 bases and J dropped 8 bases, with 20 bases sitting between them. The CDR3 has 15 amino acids. CDR3 protein: CASSMGGPGFYEQFF. The DNA of the CDR3 is TGCGCCAGCAGTATGGGGGGCCCGGGCTTTTATGAGCAGTTCTTC.

Ten or more counts support this clonotype. CDR3 region: CASSFFRGGNTEAFF. CDR3 DNA: TGTGCCAGCAGTTTTTTCAGGGGCGGGAACACTGAAGCTTTCTTT. V gene TRBV11-2 combines with J gene TRBJ1-1; possible D gene TRBD1, 6 bases. Trimming left V 6 bases short and J 1 base short, with 15 bases between. Germline lookup yields CDR1 SGHAT and CDR2 FQNNGV. The CDR3 sequence is 15 residues long.